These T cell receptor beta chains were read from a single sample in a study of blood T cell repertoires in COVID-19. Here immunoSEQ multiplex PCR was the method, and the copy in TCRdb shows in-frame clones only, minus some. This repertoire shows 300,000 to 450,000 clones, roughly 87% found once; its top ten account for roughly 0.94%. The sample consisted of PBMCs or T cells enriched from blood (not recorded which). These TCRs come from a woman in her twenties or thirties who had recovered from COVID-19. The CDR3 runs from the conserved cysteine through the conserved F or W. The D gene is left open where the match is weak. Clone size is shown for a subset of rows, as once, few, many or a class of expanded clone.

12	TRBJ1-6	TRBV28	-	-	TGTGCCAGCAATAACTATAATTCACCCCTCCACTTT	CASNNYNSPLHF
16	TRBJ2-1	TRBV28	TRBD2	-	TGTGCCAGCAGTTTTCTCGCTCGCGGGGGGATCAATGAGCAGTTCTTC	CASSFLARGGINEQFF
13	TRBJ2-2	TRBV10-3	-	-	TGTGCCACCAAAGGGGGGGCCAACGGGGAGCTGTTTTTT	CATKGGANGELFF
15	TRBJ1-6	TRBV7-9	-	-	TGTGCCAGCAGCTCTGGAGGGTTTCGGAATTCACCCCTCCACTTT	CASSSGGFRNSPLHF
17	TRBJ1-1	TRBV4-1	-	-	TGCGCCAGCAGCCAAGATTTAGGGTTAGGGGGGAACACTGAAGCTTTCTTT	CASSQDLGLGGNTEAFF
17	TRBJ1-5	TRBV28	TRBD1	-	TGTGCCAGCAGGCTCGCGACAGGGGCTGCGAGCAATCAGCCCCAGCATTTT	CASRLATGAASNQPQHF
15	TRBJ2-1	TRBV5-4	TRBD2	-	TGTGCCAGCAGACGACTAGCGGGGGGATACAATGAGCAGTTCTTC	CASRRLAGGYNEQFF
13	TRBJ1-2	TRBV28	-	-	TGTGCCAGCAGCCCACAGGGTCACTATGGCTACACCTTC	CASSPQGHYGYTF
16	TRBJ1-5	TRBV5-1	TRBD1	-	TGCGCCAGCAGCTTAGGGACAGGGAATAGCAATCAGCCCCAGCATTTT	CASSLGTGNSNQPQHF
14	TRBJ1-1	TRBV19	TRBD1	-	TGTGCCAGTAGTATGGACCGGGACAGGGTTGATGCTTTCTTT	CASSMDRDRVDAFF
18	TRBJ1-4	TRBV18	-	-	TGTGCCAGCTCACCGGTCACTCAGGGCACTGCAACTAATGAAAAACTGTTTTTT	CASSPVTQGTATNEKLFF
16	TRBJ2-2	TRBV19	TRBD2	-	TGTGCCAGTAGTCTCCGGGAGGGGCGGGTCACCGGGGAGCTGTTTTTT	CASSLREGRVTGELFF
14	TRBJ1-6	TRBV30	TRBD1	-	TGTGCCTGGAGGCCCGGGACAGGGGCCACACCCCTCCACTTT	CAWRPGTGATPLHF
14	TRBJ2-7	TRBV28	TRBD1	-	TGTGCCAGCACCAACCGGGACAGGGCTCACGAGCAGTACTTC	CASTNRDRAHEQYF
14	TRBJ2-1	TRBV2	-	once	TGTGCCAGCAGGGGGGGAGCAAGTCGGGGTGAGCAGTTCTTC	CASRGGASRGEQFF
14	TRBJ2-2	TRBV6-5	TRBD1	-	TGTGCCAGCCGGGACAGTGCGAACACCGGGGAGCTGTTTTTT	CASRDSANTGELFF
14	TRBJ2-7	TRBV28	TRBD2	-	TGTGCCAGCAGTTCTCCTAGCGGTTTCTACGAGCAGTACTTC	CASSSPSGFYEQYF
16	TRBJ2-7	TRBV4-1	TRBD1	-	TGCGCCAGCAGCCAAGATGACAGGGGGCGTCACTACGAGCAGTACTTC	CASSQDDRGRHYEQYF
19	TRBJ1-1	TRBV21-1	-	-	TGTGCCAGCAGCGTCCATCCGGTGAACAGGGCCCGAACGGGCACTGAAGCTTTCTTT	CASSVHPVNRARTGTEAFF
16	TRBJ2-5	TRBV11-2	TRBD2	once	TGTGCCAGCAGCTTCGGGGTAGCGGGGACGGAAGAGACCCAGTACTTC	CASSFGVAGTEETQYF
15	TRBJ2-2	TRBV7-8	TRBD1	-	TGTGCCAGCGCCCCGACAGGGCGGAACACCGGGGAGCTGTTTTTT	CASAPTGRNTGELFF
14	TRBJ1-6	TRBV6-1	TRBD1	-	TGTGCCAGCAGTGATACAGGGGGAAATTCACCCCTCCACTTT	CASSDTGGNSPLHF
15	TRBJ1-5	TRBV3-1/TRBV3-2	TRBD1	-	TGTGCCAGCAGCCAAGAGTCAGGGGGAAATCAGCCCCAGCATTTT	CASSQESGGNQPQHF
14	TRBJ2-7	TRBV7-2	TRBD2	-	TGTGCCAGCAGCTTTGGGACTAGCGGGGGGCATGTATACTTC	CASSFGTSGGHVYF
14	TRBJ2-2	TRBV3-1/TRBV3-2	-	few	TGTGCCAGCACTCGACCAGGTGGTACCGGGGAGCTGTTTTTT	CASTRPGGTGELFF
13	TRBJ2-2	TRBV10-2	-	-	TGCGCCAGCAGTCCGCAGGGCGCCGGGGAGCTGTTTTTT	CASSPQGAGELFF
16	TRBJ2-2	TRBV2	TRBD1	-	TGTGCCAGCAGTGAAGCGCGTCAGGGGGTCACCGGGGAGCTGTTTTTT	CASSEARQGVTGELFF
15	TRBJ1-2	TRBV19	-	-	TGTGCCAGTAGTATAGGGGCGCAGCCTAACTATGGCTACACCTTC	CASSIGAQPNYGYTF
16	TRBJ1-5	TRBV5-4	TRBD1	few	TGTGCCAGCAGCTTGGGTGGGACAGGGGGCTCTCAGCCCCAGCATTTT	CASSLGGTGGSQPQHF
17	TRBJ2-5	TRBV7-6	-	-	TGTGCCAGCAGCTTAGGACGACTTACCAGCGCCCAAGAGACCCAGTACTTC	CASSLGRLTSAQETQYF
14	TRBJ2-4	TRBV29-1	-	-	TGCAGCGTCCGGTGGGGGGGCTCCAAAAACATTCAGTACTTC	CSVRWGGSKNIQYF
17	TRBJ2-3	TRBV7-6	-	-	TGTGCCAGCAGCTTAGGGAGAGGCGAGAAAAGCACAGATACGCAGTATTTT	CASSLGRGEKSTDTQYF
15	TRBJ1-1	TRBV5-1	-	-	TGCGCCAGCAGCTTGGAGTTCGGCGGAAACACTGAAGCTTTCTTT	CASSLEFGGNTEAFF
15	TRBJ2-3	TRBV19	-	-	TGTGCCAGTAGTATCCGGGGGTCTGGCACAGATACGCAGTATTTT	CASSIRGSGTDTQYF
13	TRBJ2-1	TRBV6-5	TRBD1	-	TGTGCCAGCAGACCCGGACAGGGCGATGAGCAGTTCTTC	CASRPGQGDEQFF
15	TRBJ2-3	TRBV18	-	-	TGTGCCAGCTCATCCCTCGGGGGAAGCACAGATACGCAGTATTTT	CASSSLGGSTDTQYF
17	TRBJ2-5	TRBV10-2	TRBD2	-	TGCGCCAGCACCGAGACCCCGAAACTAGCGCTACAAGAGACCCAGTACTTC	CASTETPKLALQETQYF
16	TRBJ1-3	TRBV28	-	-	TGTGCCAGCAGTTTGCAGGGTACTAACTCTGGAAACACCATATATTTT	CASSLQGTNSGNTIYF
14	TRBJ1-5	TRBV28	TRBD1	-	TGTGCCAGCAGACAGGGGGTTTACAATCAGCCCCAGCATTTT	CASRQGVYNQPQHF
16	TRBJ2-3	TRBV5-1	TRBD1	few	TGCGCCAGCAGCCCAGGGACAGGGTTCGTCACAGATACGCAGTATTTT	CASSPGTGFVTDTQYF
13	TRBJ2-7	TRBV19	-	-	TGTGCCAGTAGTATTGGAGGAGACTACGAGCAGTACTTC	CASSIGGDYEQYF
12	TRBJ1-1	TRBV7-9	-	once	TGTGCCAGCAGCCCCAGGGACACTGAAGCTTTCTTT	CASSPRDTEAFF
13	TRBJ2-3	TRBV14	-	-	TGTGCCAGCAGCCATGGGGGGAGAAATACGCAGTATTTT	CASSHGGRNTQYF
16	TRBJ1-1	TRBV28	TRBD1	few	TGTGCCAGCAGTTTCCGGGACAGGGGTAGGCCCACTGAAGCTTTCTTT	CASSFRDRGRPTEAFF
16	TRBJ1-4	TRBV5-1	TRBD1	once	TGCGCCAGCAGCTTGGGAGACAGGGCAACTAATGAAAAACTGTTTTTT	CASSLGDRATNEKLFF
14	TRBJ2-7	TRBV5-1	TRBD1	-	TGCGCCAGCAGCCCGGGACAGGGGTCCTACGAGCAGTACTTC	CASSPGQGSYEQYF